This is a list of T cell receptor beta chains from one sample in a study of identical twins. Each CDR3 protein gets one entry after TCRdb re-called the 5' RACE reads with MiXCR. The data show 500,000 to 550,000 distinct CDR3 sequences, with 22% seen just once and 0.91% held by the top ten. These sequences were also reported in another study, on T cells expressing NK-cell markers.

The sequencing sample was made of CD4+ T cells sorted from blood. All receptors derive from a woman aged 18-29 years in good health. The CDR3 runs from the conserved cysteine through the conserved F or W. D genes are given only for firm matches. Clone size is shown for a subset of rows, as once, few, many or a class of expanded clone.

TRBV12-3/TRBV12-4	TRBJ2-5	few	14	TRBD1	CASSWTGGLETQYF	TGTGCCAGCAGTTGGACAGGGGGTCTAGAGACCCAGTACTTC
TRBV6-2/TRBV6-3	TRBJ1-1	.	13	.	CASSDRRNTEAFF	TGTGCCAGCAGCGACAGGAGGAACACTGAAGCTTTCTTT
TRBV12-3/TRBV12-4	TRBJ1-2	few	13	.	CASSLGGAYGYTF	TGTGCCAGCAGCCTAGGGGGGGCCTATGGCTACACCTTC
TRBV5-1	TRBJ2-5	.	14	.	CASSGAQRMETQYF	TGCGCCAGCAGCGGGGCCCAACGAATGGAGACCCAGTACTTC
TRBV18	TRBJ2-7	.	14	.	CASSPAHGSYEQYF	TGTGCCAGCTCACCAGCCCACGGCTCCTACGAGCAGTACTTC
TRBV2	TRBJ2-1	.	13	.	CASSEAPGAWEFF	TGTGCCAGCAGTGAAGCCCCGGGCGCCTGGGAGTTCTTC
TRBV20-1	TRBJ2-2	.	12	.	CSATGAGGELFF	TGCAGTGCTACAGGGGCAGGCGGGGAGCTGTTTTTT
TRBV5-1	TRBJ2-5	few	14	TRBD1	CASSTTGVRETQYF	TGCGCCAGCAGCACCACAGGGGTGAGAGAGACCCAGTACTTC
TRBV20-1	TRBJ2-5	.	12	.	CSAEGRQETQYF	TGCAGTGCCGAGGGCCGCCAAGAGACCCAGTACTTC
TRBV12-3/TRBV12-4	TRBJ1-1	.	13	.	CASSSAENTEAFF	TGTGCCAGCAGTTCGGCGGAGAACACTGAAGCTTTCTTT
TRBV4-3	TRBJ2-3	.	16	TRBD1	CASSHDLETGSDTQYF	TGCGCCAGCAGCCATGACTTGGAGACAGGGTCGGATACGCAGTATTTT
TRBV7-6	TRBJ1-1	many	14	.	CASSLFKAGAEAFF	TGTGCCAGCAGCTTATTCAAAGCAGGGGCTGAAGCTTTCTTT